Detailed here is one TCR beta chain. Time point given: baseline pretreatment blood. The treatment here: 15 Gy SBRT to primary tumor, nephrectomy 4 weeks later. This specimen comes from a study of radiation and T cells in renal cell carcinoma. TCRdb's copy holds only in-frame clones and misses some; the assay was immunoSEQ multiplex PCR. The sample holds about 95,000 clones, 86% seen once. V lost 4 bases and J 2 bases, leaving 9 bases between the germline ends. Germline CDR1 is SGHRS and CDR2 is YFSETQ. The CDR3 is 13 residues long. The chain combines TRBV5-1 with TRBJ1-2, with D hard to call. The specimen comprised blood, sampled from a patient whose treatment included radiotherapy and nephrectomy. The clonotype originates from a man in his forties or fifties with renal cell carcinoma. The CDR3 region has the DNA TGCGCCAGCAGCCCCGGGGAGAACTATGGCTACACCTTC. Protein sequence: CASSPGENYGYTF.